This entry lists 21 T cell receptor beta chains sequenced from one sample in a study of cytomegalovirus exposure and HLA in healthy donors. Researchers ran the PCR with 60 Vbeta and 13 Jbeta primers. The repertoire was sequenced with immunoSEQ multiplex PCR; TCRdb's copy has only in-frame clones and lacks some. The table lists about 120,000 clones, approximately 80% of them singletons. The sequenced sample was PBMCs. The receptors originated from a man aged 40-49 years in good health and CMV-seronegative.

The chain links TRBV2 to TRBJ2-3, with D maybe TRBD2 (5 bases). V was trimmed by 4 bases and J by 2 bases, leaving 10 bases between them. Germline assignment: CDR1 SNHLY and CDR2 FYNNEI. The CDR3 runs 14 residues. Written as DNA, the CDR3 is TGTGCCAGCAGTGGTGGAGGTTCCACAGATACGCAGTATTTT. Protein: CASSGGGSTDTQYF.

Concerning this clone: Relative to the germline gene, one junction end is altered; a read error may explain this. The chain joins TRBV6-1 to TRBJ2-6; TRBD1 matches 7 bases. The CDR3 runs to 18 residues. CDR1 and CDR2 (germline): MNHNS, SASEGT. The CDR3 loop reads CASSVTGTDRSGANGLTF. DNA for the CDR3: TGTGCCAGCAGTGTTACCGGGACAGACCGCTCTGGGGCCAACGGCCTGACTTTC.

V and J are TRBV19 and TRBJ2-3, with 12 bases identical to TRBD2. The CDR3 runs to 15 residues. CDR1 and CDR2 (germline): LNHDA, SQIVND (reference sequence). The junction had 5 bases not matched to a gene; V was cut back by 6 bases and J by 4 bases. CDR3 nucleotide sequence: TGTGCCAGTAGGTCGACTAGCGGGGGATCAGATACGCAGTATTTT. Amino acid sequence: CASRSTSGGSDTQYF.

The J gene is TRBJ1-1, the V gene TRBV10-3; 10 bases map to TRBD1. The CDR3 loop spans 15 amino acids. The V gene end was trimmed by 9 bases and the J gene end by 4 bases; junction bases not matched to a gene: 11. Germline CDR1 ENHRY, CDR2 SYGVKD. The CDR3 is CAIKDLGQGSTEAFF. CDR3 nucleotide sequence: TGTGCCATAAAGGATCTGGGACAGGGGAGCACTGAAGCTTTCTTT.

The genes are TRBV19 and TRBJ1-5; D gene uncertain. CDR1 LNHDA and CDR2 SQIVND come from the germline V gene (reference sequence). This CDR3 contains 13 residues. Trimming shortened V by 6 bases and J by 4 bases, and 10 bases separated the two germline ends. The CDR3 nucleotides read TGTGCCAGTAGCCAGGTATGGAATCAGCCCCAGCATTTT. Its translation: CASSQVWNQPQHF.

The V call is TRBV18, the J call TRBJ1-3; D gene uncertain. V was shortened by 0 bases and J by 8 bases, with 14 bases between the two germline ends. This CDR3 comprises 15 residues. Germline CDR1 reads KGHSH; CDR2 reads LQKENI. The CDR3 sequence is CASSPPPGRVDTIYF. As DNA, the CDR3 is TGTGCCAGCTCACCACCTCCAGGCCGAGTTGACACCATATATTTT. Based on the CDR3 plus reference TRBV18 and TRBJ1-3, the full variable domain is NAGVMQNPRHLVRRRGQEARLRCSPMKGHSHVYWYRQLPEEGLKFMVYLQKENIIDESGMPKERFSAEFPKEGPSILRIQQVVRGDSAAYFCASSPPPGRVDTIYFGEGSWLTVV.

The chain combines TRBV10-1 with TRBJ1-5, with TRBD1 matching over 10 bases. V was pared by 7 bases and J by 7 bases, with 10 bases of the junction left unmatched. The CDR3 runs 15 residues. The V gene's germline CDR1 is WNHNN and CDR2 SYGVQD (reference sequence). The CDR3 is CASKTDRGRRQPQHF. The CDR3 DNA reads TGCGCCAGCAAAACCGACAGGGGGCGGCGGCAGCCCCAGCATTTT.

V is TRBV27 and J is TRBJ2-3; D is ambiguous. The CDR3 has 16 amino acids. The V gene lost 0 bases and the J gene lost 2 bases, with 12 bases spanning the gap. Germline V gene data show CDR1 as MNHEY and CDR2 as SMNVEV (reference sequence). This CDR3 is CASSLSAVAATDTQYF. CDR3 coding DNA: TGTGCCAGCAGTTTATCGGCCGTCGCCGCCACAGATACGCAGTATTTT.

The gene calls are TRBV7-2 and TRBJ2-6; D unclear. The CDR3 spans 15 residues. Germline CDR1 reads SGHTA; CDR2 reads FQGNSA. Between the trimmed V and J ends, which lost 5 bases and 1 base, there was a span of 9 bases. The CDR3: CASSASVSGANVLTF. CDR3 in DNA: TGTGCCAGCAGCGCATCAGTTTCTGGGGCCAACGTCCTGACTTTC.

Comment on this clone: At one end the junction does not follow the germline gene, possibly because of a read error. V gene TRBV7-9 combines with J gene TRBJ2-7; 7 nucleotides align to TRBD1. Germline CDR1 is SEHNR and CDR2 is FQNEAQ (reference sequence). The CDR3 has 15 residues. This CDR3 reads CSSSPDRVRGYEQYF. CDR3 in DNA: TGTTCCAGCAGCCCTGACAGGGTACGCGGCTACGAGCAGTACTTC.

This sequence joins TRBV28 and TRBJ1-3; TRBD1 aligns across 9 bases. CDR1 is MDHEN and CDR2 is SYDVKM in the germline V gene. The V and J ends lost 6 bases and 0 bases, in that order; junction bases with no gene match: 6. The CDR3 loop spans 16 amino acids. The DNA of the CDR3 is TGTGCCAGCAGGTCTACAGGGGGCGCCTCTGGAAACACCATATATTTT. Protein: CASRSTGGASGNTIYF.

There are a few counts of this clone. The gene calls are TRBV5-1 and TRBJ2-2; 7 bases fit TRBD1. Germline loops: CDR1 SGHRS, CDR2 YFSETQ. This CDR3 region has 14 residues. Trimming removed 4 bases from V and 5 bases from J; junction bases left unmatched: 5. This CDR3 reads CASSPGTATGELFF. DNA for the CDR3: TGCGCCAGCAGCCCCGGGACAGCTACCGGGGAGCTGTTTTTT.

The DNA for the CDR3 is TGTGCCACCGGTTCCCCCCCCGGGACTAGCGGGAGGTCCTACGAGCAGTACTTC. Protein sequence: CATGSPPGTSGRSYEQYF. V gene TRBV7-9 combines with J gene TRBJ2-7; 15 nucleotides align to TRBD2. This CDR3 comprises 18 residues. Germline lookup yields CDR1 SEHNR and CDR2 FQNEAQ (reference sequence). Unmatched junction bases numbered 14, after V lost 10 bases and J lost 1 base.

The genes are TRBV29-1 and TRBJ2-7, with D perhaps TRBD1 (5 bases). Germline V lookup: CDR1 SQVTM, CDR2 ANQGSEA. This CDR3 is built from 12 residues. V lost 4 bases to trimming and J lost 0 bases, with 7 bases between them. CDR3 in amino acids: CSVGDSSYEQYF. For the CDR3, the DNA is TGCAGCGTTGGAGACAGCTCCTACGAGCAGTACTTC.

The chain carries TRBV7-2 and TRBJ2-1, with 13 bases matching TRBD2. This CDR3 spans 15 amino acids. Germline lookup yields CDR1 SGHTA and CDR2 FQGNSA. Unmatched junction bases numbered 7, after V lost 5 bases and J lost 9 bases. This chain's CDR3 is CASSVTSGRAAEQFF. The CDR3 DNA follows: TGTGCCAGCAGCGTTACTAGCGGGAGGGCCGCTGAGCAGTTCTTC.

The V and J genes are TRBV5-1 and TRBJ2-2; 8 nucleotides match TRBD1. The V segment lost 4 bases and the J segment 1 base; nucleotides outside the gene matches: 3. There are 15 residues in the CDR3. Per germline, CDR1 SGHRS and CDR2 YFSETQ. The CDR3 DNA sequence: TGCGCCAGCAGCATCGGGACAGGGAACACCGGGGAGCTGTTTTTT. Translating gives CASSIGTGNTGELFF.

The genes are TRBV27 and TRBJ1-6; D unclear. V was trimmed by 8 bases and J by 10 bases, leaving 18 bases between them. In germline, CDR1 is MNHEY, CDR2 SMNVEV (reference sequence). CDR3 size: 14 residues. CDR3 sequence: CASSSATGSSPLHF. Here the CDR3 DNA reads TGTGCCAGCTCCTCGGCGACGGGGTCATCACCCCTCCACTTT.

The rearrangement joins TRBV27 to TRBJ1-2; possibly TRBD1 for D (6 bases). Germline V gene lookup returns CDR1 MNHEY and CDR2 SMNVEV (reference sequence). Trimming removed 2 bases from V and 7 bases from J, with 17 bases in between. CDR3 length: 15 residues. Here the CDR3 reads CASSLLLGHLSGYTF. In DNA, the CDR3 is TGTGCCAGCAGTTTACTTCTGGGACATCTTTCTGGCTACACCTTC.

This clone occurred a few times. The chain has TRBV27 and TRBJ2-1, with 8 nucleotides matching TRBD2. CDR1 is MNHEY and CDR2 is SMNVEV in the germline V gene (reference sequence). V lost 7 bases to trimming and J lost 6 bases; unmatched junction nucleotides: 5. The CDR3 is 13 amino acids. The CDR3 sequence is CASTRGLANEQFF. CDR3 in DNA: TGTGCCAGCACCAGAGGACTAGCCAATGAGCAGTTCTTC.

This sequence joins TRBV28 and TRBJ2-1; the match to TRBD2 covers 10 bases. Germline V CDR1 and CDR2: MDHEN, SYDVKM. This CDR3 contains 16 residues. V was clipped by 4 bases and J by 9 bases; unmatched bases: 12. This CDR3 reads CASSSPASGRYSEQFF. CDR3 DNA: TGTGCCAGCAGTTCCCCAGCTAGCGGGAGATATAGTGAGCAGTTCTTC.

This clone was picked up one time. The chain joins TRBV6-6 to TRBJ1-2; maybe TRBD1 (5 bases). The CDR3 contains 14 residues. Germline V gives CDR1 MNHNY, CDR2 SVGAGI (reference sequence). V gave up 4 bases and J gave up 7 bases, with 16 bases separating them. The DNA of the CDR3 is TGTGCCAGCAGTTCGCCGGGGGACCGGGTTGGCTACACCTTC. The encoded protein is CASSSPGDRVGYTF.